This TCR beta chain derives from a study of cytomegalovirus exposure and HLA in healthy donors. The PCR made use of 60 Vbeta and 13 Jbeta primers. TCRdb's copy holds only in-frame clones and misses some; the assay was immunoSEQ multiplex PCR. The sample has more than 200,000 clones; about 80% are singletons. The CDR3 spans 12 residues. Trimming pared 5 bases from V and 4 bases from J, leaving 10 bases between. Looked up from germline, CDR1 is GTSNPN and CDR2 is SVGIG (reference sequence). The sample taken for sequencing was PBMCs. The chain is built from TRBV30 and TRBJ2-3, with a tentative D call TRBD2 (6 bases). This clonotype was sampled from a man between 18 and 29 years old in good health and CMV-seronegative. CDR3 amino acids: CAWAPGADTQYF. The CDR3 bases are TGTGCCTGGGCTCCGGGGGCAGATACGCAGTATTTT. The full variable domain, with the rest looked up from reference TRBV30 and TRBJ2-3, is SQTIHQWPATLVQPVGSPLSLECTVEGTSNPNLYWYRQAAGRGLQLLFYSVGIGQISSEVPQNLSASRPQDRQFILSSKKLLLSDSGFYLCAWAPGADTQYFGPGTRLTVL.